The 19 T cell receptor beta chains in this list originate from one sample, sequenced in a study of identifying expanded T cells in peripheral blood. TCRdb keeps only in-frame clones here, not all; method: immunoSEQ multiplex PCR. The table has approximately 120,000 clones, about 85% seen once. Sequences were obtained from blood. The source is a person aged 18 to 75 in good health.

The chain carries TRBV5-1 and TRBJ2-1; D is unclear. The germline V gene encodes CDR1 SGHRS and CDR2 YFSETQ. CDR3 length equals 14 residues. The V gene lost 0 bases and the J gene lost 8 bases, with 12 bases spanning the gap. CDR3: CASSLAAGVDEQFF. DNA for the CDR3: TGCGCCAGCAGCTTGGCCGCAGGAGTGGATGAGCAGTTCTTC.

The V and J genes are TRBV6-5 and TRBJ1-2; D unclear. Germline V gives CDR1 MNHEY, CDR2 SVGAGI. V dropped 3 bases and J dropped 2 bases, with 13 bases sitting between them. The CDR3 runs to 15 residues. CDR3 region: CASSYTPGRNYGYTF. DNA of the CDR3: TGTGCCAGCAGTTATACCCCGGGCAGAAACTATGGCTACACCTTC.

Many counts were recorded for this clone. The genes are TRBV5-5 and TRBJ2-7, with D perhaps being TRBD1 or TRBD2 (6 bases each). Trimming pared 4 bases from V and 9 bases from J, leaving 11 bases between. Germline lookup yields CDR1 SGHKS and CDR2 YYEKEE (reference sequence). This CDR3 comprises 11 residues. This CDR3 reads CASSIQGGQYF. CDR3 bases: TGTGCCAGCAGCATACAGGGAGGGCAGTACTTC.

The J gene is TRBJ1-5, the V gene TRBV5-6, with D perhaps TRBD1 (6 bases). The CDR3 is 15 residues long. Trimming left V 1 base short and J 1 base short, with 9 bases between. The germline V gene encodes CDR1 SGHDT and CDR2 YYEEEE. In nucleotides, the CDR3 is TGTGCCAGCAGCTTGTACAGGGTGAGCAATCAGCCCCAGCATTTT. It yields the protein CASSLYRVSNQPQHF.

CDR3 loop: CASSFGQKNEQFF. The CDR3 DNA reads TGTGCCAGCAGCTTCGGACAGAAGAATGAGCAGTTCTTC. The chain carries TRBV7-3 and TRBJ2-1; perhaps TRBD1 as D (6 bases). The CDR3 is 13 residues long. V was clipped by 3 bases and J by 7 bases, with 10 bases between them. Germline loops: CDR1 SGHTA, CDR2 FQGTGA.

The chain couples TRBV2 to TRBJ2-1; 7 bases match TRBD2. Germline V gene sequence: CDR1 SNHLY, CDR2 FYNNEI. The V and J ends lost 6 bases and 9 bases, in that order; junction bases with no gene match: 17. The CDR3 extends over 16 amino acids. CDR3 in DNA: TGTGCCAGCAGATTCCTACCTCGACGGGGAGGGTTTGAGCAGTTCTTC. Translated, it gives CASRFLPRRGGFEQFF.

This sequence joins TRBV27 and TRBJ2-3; perhaps TRBD1 as D (5 bases). This CDR3 contains 15 residues. V was pared by 3 bases and J by 4 bases, with 14 bases between. Looked up from germline, CDR1 is MNHEY and CDR2 is SMNVEV (reference sequence). CDR3 nucleotides: TGTGCCAGCAGTTTCGACAGCTTGGTATCAGATACGCAGTATTTT. It yields the protein CASSFDSLVSDTQYF.

V and J are TRBV6-6 and TRBJ2-3, with unresolved D. V shed 0 bases and J shed 14 bases, with 12 bases lying between them. The CDR3 extends over 12 amino acids. The germline V gene encodes CDR1 MNHNY and CDR2 SVGAGI (reference sequence). CDR3 loop: CASSYSTAFAYF. The CDR3 bases are TGTGCCAGCAGTTACTCGACCGCCTTTGCGTATTTT.

The rearrangement uses TRBV9 and TRBJ1-2; D is perhaps TRBD1 (6 bases). V was pared by 4 bases and J by 6 bases, with 19 bases between. Germline assignment: CDR1 SGDLS and CDR2 YYNGEE. The CDR3 runs to 15 residues. The CDR3 reads CASSLSGTSVDGYTF. The CDR3 DNA is TGTGCCAGCAGCCTATCCGGGACAAGCGTCGATGGCTACACCTTC.

A few counts support this clone. The V call is TRBV6-5, the J call TRBJ1-5; D remains ambiguous. The CDR3 is 13 amino acids. Germline values: CDR1 MNHEY, CDR2 SVGAGI. With 6 bases removed from V and 2 bases from J, the gap between germline ends came to 8 bases. DNA for the CDR3: TGTGCCAGCAGCCTCACTGGCAATCAGCCCCAGCATTTT. This codes for CASSLTGNQPQHF.

This clone has only a few counts. The chain is built from TRBV2 and TRBJ1-2; tentatively, D is TRBD1 (6 bases). Trimming shortened V by 6 bases and J by 3 bases, and 17 bases separated the two germline ends. Germline CDR1 and CDR2: SNHLY and FYNNEI. This CDR3 is 15 amino acids long. The CDR3 sequence: CASSVPQGIDYGYTF. The CDR3 DNA follows: TGTGCCAGCAGCGTTCCACAGGGTATCGACTATGGCTACACCTTC.

The chain is built from TRBV18 and TRBJ1-1; D may be TRBD1 (6 bases). V was clipped by 3 bases and J by 1 base, with 12 bases between them. The CDR3 runs 15 residues. CDR1 is KGHSH, CDR2 LQKENI, per germline. CDR3 in amino acids: CASSPPQGGNTEAFF. DNA for the CDR3: TGTGCCAGCTCACCTCCACAGGGTGGGAACACTGAAGCTTTCTTT. Looking up the rest from reference TRBV18 and TRBJ1-1 gives the full variable domain: NAGVMQNPRHLVRRRGQEARLRCSPMKGHSHVYWYRQLPEEGLKFMVYLQKENIIDESGMPKERFSAEFPKEGPSILRIQQVVRGDSAAYFCASSPPQGGNTEAFFGQGTRLTVV.

The J gene is TRBJ1-1, the V gene TRBV7-2, with 7 bases identical to TRBD1. The ends lost 4 bases at V and 0 bases at J; junction bases unmatched: 11. The CDR3 covers 17 residues. Per germline, CDR1 SGHTA and CDR2 FQGNSA. The DNA for the CDR3 is TGTGCCAGCAGCTCGAGGACAGGCGTCACGATGAACACTGAAGCTTTCTTT. This codes for CASSSRTGVTMNTEAFF.

This clone came up a few times. The V and J genes are TRBV20-1 and TRBJ1-1; the D is unclear. Germline-derived CDR1 and CDR2 are DFQATT and SNEGSKA (reference sequence). This CDR3 region has 10 residues. V dropped 4 bases and J dropped 2 bases, with 2 bases sitting between them. CDR3 protein: CSAINTEAFF. The CDR3 nucleotides are TGCAGTGCTATTAACACTGAAGCTTTCTTT.

The chain employs TRBV18 and TRBJ2-7, with a possible D match to TRBD1 (5 bases). V lost 3 bases and J 2 bases, leaving 14 bases between the germline ends. The CDR3 covers 15 residues. From germline, CDR1 is KGHSH and CDR2 LQKENI. CDR3 coding DNA: TGTGCCAGCTCACCGGAAGGGGTTTGGACCTACGAGCAGTACTTC. This encodes CASSPEGVWTYEQYF. Filled out from reference TRBV18 and TRBJ2-7, the complete variable domain reads NAGVMQNPRHLVRRRGQEARLRCSPMKGHSHVYWYRQLPEEGLKFMVYLQKENIIDESGMPKERFSAEFPKEGPSILRIQQVVRGDSAAYFCASSPEGVWTYEQYFGPGTRLTVT.

The rearrangement joins TRBV4-2 to TRBJ2-5, with D perhaps TRBD1 or TRBD2 (5 bases each). The end of the DNA is better explained by TRBJ2-7, so the J call may be wrong. The CDR3 extends over 14 amino acids. Germline V lookup: CDR1 LGHNA, CDR2 YNFKEQ. The CDR3 nucleotides read TGTGCCAGCAGCACTTCCGGGACGGCCTACGAGCAGTACTTC. Its protein product is CASSTSGTAYEQYF.

This sequence joins TRBV4-2 and TRBJ1-1; D not resolved. Trimming removed 4 bases from V and 2 bases from J, with 14 bases in between. Germline CDR1 reads LGHNA; CDR2 reads YNFKEQ. The CDR3 contains 15 residues. The CDR3 region is CASSPWEAVNTEAFF. The DNA for the CDR3 is TGTGCCAGCAGCCCCTGGGAGGCCGTTAACACTGAAGCTTTCTTT.

The V call is TRBV11-3, the J call TRBJ2-5; D remains unclear. Deletions cut 1 base from V and 2 bases from J, with 14 bases between. Germline CDR1 and CDR2: SGHNT and YENEEA. The CDR3 has 16 amino acids. The CDR3: CASSLVTVAEQETQYF. The CDR3 coding sequence is TGTGCCAGCAGCTTAGTCACAGTGGCAGAGCAAGAGACCCAGTACTTC.

The gene calls are TRBV4-3 and TRBJ2-5; 7 positions agree with TRBD1. The CDR3 runs to 14 residues. J was trimmed by 5 bases and V by 4 bases; bases with no gene match: 7. From germline, CDR1 is LGHNA and CDR2 YSLEER. The CDR3 region is CASSPNRGQETQYF. The CDR3 nucleotides are TGCGCCAGCAGCCCGAACAGGGGCCAGGAGACCCAGTACTTC.